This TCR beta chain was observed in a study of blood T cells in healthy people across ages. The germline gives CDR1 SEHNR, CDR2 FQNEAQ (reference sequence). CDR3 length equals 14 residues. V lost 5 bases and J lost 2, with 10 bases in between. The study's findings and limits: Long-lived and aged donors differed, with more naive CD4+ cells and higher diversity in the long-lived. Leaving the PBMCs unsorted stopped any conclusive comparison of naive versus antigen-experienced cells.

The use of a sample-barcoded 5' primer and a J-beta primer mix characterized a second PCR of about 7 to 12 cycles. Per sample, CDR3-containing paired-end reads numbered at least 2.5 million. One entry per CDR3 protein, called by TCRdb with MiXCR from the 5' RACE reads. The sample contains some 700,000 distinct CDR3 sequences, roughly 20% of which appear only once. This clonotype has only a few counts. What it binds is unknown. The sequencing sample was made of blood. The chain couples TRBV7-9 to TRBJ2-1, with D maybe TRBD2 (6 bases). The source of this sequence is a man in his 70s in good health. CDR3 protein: CASSRLGPYNEQFF. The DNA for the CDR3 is TGTGCCAGCAGCCGACTAGGCCCCTACAATGAGCAGTTCTTC.